One sample yielded the 9 T cell receptor beta chains listed below, sequenced in a study of blood T cell repertoires in COVID-19. The method was immunoSEQ multiplex PCR; TCRdb's version includes in-frame clones alone and lacks a portion of them. The sample includes 40,000 to 50,000 clones, 89% of them seen just once. The specimen sequenced was peripheral blood. These receptors were collected from a man aged 50 to 60 with active COVID-19.

This clone was found a few times. The chain has TRBV7-7 and TRBJ2-2; 14 bases match TRBD2. CDR1 is SSHAT and CDR2 is FNYEAQ in the germline V gene (reference sequence). CDR3 length equals 18 residues. The V gene end was trimmed by 4 bases and the J gene end by 4 bases; junction bases not matched to a gene: 8. CDR3 protein: CASSSGLAGGKGTGELFF. CDR3 nucleotides: TGTGCCAGCAGCTCAGGACTAGCGGGAGGAAAGGGCACCGGGGAGCTGTTTTTT.

The V gene is TRBV4-1, the J gene TRBJ2-1, with 8 bases matching TRBD2. J lost 5 bases, V lost 2 bases, and 5 bases had no gene match. This CDR3 region has 15 residues. The germline V gene encodes CDR1 MGHRA and CDR2 YSYEKL. The CDR3 protein is CASSQTAGADNEQFF. The CDR3 region has the DNA TGCGCCAGCAGCCAAACAGCGGGAGCCGACAATGAGCAGTTCTTC.

This clone appeared a few times. V is TRBV4-3 and J is TRBJ2-7; 8 bases line up with TRBD2. Germline V gene sequence: CDR1 LGHNA, CDR2 YSLEER. J was trimmed by 0 bases and V by 1 base; bases with no gene match: 8. This CDR3 region has 17 residues. The CDR3 loop reads CASSQGFGTRSSYEQYF. The CDR3, as DNA: TGCGCCAGCAGCCAAGGATTTGGGACTAGAAGCTCCTACGAGCAGTACTTC.

The chain couples TRBV29-1 to TRBJ2-5; 8 positions match TRBD2. The CDR3 runs 13 residues. From germline, CDR1 is SQVTM and CDR2 ANQGSEA. J lost 5 bases, V lost 3 bases, and 5 bases had no gene match. The CDR3 bases are TGCAGCGTTGATGTCGGGGGGGTGGAGACCCAGTACTTC. Translated: CSVDVGGVETQYF.

Of note for this clone: This same CDR3 is encoded by further DNA sequences in the sample. The CDR3 coding sequence is TGTGCCTGGACTGGCGGCTCCTACGAGCAGTACTTC. Residues: CAWTGGSYEQYF. This chain connects TRBV30 to TRBJ2-7; D remains ambiguous. The germline V and J ends were trimmed by 4 bases and 0 bases, with 7 bases remaining between them. The CDR3 extends over 12 amino acids. Germline V CDR1 and CDR2: GTSNPN, SVGIG (reference sequence).

The table lists this clone with a few counts. This rearrangement joins TRBV19 to TRBJ2-7, with TRBD1 matching over 8 bases. The V segment lost 1 base and the J segment 6 bases; nucleotides outside the gene matches: 2. The CDR3 runs 13 residues. Germline V gene sequence: CDR1 LNHDA, CDR2 SQIVND (reference sequence). This CDR3 is CASSIGTGTEQYF. The CDR3 DNA reads as TGTGCCAGTAGTATAGGGACAGGGACCGAGCAGTACTTC. The full variable domain, with the rest looked up from reference TRBV19 and TRBJ2-7, is DGGITQSPKYLFRKEGQNVTLSCEQNLNHDAMYWYRQDPGQGLRLIYYSQIVNDFQKGDIAEGYSVSREKKESFPLTVTSAQKNPTAFYLCASSIGTGTEQYFGPGTRLTVT.

This chain connects TRBV29-1 to TRBJ2-7; TRBD1 matches at 7 bases. Germline loops: CDR1 SQVTM, CDR2 ANQGSEA. The CDR3 is 11 amino acids. The V gene end was trimmed by 6 bases and the J gene end by 6 bases; junction bases not matched to a gene: 5. CDR3 nucleotides: TGCAGCGTGAGACAGGGAACCGAGCAGTACTTC. Translated, it gives CSVRQGTEQYF.

This sequence joins TRBV7-7 and TRBJ2-7; 11 positions match TRBD1. This CDR3 is built from 13 residues. In germline, CDR1 is SSHAT, CDR2 FNYEAQ (reference sequence). V trimming: 5 bases; J trimming: 4 bases; junction bases outside the gene matches: 1. In nucleotides, the CDR3 is TGTGCCAGCAGCCGGGACAGGGGGTACGAGCAGTACTTC. It encodes CASSRDRGYEQYF.

There are a few counts of this clone. V is TRBV2 and J is TRBJ1-1; D is ambiguous. Between the trimmed V and J ends, which lost 6 bases and 5 bases, there was a span of 19 bases. The CDR3 has 15 residues. CDR1 is SNHLY and CDR2 is FYNNEI in the germline V gene. CDR3 sequence reads: CASSIRSGRTTEAFF. CDR3 DNA sequence: TGTGCCAGCAGCATCCGCTCGGGGAGGACGACTGAAGCTTTCTTT.